This T cell receptor (beta chain) was captured by sequencing in a study of spatial heterogeneity in lung cancer. General study findings and limits: Tracking of tumor mutation counts was seen in expanded intratumoral alpha and beta TCR counts.

Via MiXCR, TCRdb re-called the 5' RACE reads, giving one row per CDR3 protein. The data contain some 2,900 distinct CDR3 sequences, under 7% of them seen just once; the ten biggest clones take up approximately 10%. Time point indicated: sample taken at primary tumor resection. The donor group consisted of 55 to 85 patients who had untreated, early-stage non-small cell lung cancer. Sequencing of whole RNA from tumor, nontumor lung or frozen PBMC involved no sorting. This clonotype is medium-sized. Its antigen remains unidentified. This receptor was taken from a female donor with early-stage non-small cell lung cancer. The sample was lung tumor tissue, taken at surgery.

In DNA form, the CDR3 reads TGTGCCAGCAGTTACCCGGAGAACACTGAAGCTTTCTTT. This sequence encodes CASSYPENTEAFF. The gene calls are TRBV6-6 and TRBJ1-1; no reliable D call. V lost 2 bases and J lost 1, with 5 bases in between. Germline CDR1 reads MNHNY; CDR2 reads SVGAGI (reference sequence). The CDR3 consists of 13 residues.